The present T cell receptor beta chain was sequenced within a study of blood T cell repertoires in COVID-19. Original processing notes: The authors estimated nucleated cell counts from reference gene primer amplification. The data were produced by immunoSEQ multiplex PCR, yet TCRdb's version contains in-frame clones alone and is incomplete. Clone size and V and J calls were adopted from that table, with D and trimming inferred from the DNA. The repertoire consists of 250,000 to 400,000 clones, with 85% occurring once and the leading ten covering around 1.8%. The participants were between about 18 and 90 years old and came from about two dozen US areas. Exposed participants encountered a COVID-19 case during the 2 weeks preceding study entry. Germline V gene sequence: CDR1 MDHEN, CDR2 SYDVKM. CDR3 length: 17 amino acids. With V trimmed by 3 bases and J by 0 bases, 8 bases remained unmatched.

The V call is TRBV28, the J call TRBJ2-5, with TRBD2 matching 9 bases. The source of this sequence is a woman aged 30 to 39 who had been exposed to COVID-19. The material sequenced was PBMCs or T cells enriched from blood (not recorded which). The DNA of the CDR3 is TGTGCCAGCAGTTTCAGCGGGAGGACCACCTACCAAGAGACCCAGTACTTC. Translation: CASSFSGRTTYQETQYF.